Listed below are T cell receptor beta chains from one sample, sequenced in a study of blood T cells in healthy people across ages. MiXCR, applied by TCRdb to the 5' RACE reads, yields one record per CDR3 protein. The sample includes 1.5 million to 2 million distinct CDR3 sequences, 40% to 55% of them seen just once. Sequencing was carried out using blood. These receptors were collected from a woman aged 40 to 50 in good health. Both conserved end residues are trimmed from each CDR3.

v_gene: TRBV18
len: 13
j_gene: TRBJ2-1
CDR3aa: VSSPREQGGNEQF

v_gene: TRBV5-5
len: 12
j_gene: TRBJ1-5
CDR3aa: ASSPMKFNQPQH

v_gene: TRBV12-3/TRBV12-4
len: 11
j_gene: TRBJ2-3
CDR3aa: ASSSVSTDTQY

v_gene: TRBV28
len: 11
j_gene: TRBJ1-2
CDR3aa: ASSPPKGYGYT

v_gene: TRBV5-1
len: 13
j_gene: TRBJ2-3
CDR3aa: ASRAGTGSTDTQY

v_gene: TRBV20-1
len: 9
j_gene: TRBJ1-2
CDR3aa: SAPDFYGYT

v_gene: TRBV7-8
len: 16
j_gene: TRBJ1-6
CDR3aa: ASSLDGQCGSYNSPLH

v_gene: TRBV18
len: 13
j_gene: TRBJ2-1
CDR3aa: ASSWDRGGSGEQF

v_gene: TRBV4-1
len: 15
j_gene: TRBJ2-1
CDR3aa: ASSQGGSGGVGNEQF

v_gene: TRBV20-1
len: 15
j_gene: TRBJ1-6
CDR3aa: SASRESGSFSYSPLH

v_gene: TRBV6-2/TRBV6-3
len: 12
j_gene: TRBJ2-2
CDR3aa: ASRDRGRTGELF

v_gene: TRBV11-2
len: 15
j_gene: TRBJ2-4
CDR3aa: ASSHSSGTGAKNIQY

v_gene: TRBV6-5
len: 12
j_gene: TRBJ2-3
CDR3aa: ASSPDRGPDTQY

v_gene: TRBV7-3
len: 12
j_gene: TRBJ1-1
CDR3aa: ASSLGGRKAEAF

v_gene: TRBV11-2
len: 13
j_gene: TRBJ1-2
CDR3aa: ASSLSGAGPYGYT

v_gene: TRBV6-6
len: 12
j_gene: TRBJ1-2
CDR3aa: ASRREQDFYGYT

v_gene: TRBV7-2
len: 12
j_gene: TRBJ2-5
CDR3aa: ASSSTGPRETQY

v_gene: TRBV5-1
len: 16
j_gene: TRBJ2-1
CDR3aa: ASSLELAGAPYDDEQF

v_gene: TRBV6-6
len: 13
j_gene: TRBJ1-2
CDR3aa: ASSYATGTSSGYT

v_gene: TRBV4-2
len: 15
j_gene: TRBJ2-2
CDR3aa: ASSQGIRGANTGELF

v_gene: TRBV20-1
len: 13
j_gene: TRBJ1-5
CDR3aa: SAFPRGAPNQPQH

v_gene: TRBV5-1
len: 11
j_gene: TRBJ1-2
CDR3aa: ASSLDSSYGYT

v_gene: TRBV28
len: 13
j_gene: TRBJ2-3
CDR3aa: ASSNKRGGRDTQY

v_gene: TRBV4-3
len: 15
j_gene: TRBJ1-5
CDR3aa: ASSQDSTDNSNQPQH

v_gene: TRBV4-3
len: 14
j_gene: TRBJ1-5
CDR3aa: ASSQERTGSSQPQH

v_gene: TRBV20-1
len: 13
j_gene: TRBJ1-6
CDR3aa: SARASGGINSPLH

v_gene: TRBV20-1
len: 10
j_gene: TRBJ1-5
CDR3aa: SASPPWQPQH

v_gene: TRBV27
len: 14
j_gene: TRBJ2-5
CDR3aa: ASSPSGGEVDNEQY

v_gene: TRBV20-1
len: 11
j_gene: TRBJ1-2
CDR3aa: SASTREGGGYT

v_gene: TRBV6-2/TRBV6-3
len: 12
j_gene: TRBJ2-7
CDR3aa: ASTLRGFLYEQY

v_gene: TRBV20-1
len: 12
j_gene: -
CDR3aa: SASEAGGLKTQY

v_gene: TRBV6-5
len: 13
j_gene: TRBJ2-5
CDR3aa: ATKGDRGPSNEQY

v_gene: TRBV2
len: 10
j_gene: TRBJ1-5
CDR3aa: ASRAYSGIQH

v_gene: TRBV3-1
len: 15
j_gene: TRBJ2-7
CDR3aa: ASSQVLGGARSYEQY

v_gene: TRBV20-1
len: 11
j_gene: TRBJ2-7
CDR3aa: SARDRAAYEQY